Sequencing of this TCR beta chain was carried out in a study of cytomegalovirus exposure and HLA in healthy donors. For the study at large: For the 300 to 400 genotyped donors, roughly 81% fell within the Caucasian-associated ancestry cluster.

13 Jbeta primers and 60 Vbeta primers were used for the PCR. Clones were read by immunoSEQ multiplex PCR, and TCRdb kept only the in-frame ones, dropping some. The data hold 150,000 to 200,000 clones, with 77% observed a single time. V lost 7 bases to trimming and J lost 4 bases; unmatched junction nucleotides: 8. This CDR3 has 15 residues. Germline V CDR1 and CDR2: LGHNA, YNFKEQ. Specimen: PBMCs. This receptor was taken from a woman between 40 and 50 years old in good health and CMV-seropositive. The rearrangement uses TRBV4-2 and TRBJ2-7; the match to TRBD1 covers 12 bases. CDR3 DNA: TGTGCCAGCACCCAGTCGGGACAGGGGGCTTACGAGCAGTACTTC. Translated: CASTQSGQGAYEQYF.